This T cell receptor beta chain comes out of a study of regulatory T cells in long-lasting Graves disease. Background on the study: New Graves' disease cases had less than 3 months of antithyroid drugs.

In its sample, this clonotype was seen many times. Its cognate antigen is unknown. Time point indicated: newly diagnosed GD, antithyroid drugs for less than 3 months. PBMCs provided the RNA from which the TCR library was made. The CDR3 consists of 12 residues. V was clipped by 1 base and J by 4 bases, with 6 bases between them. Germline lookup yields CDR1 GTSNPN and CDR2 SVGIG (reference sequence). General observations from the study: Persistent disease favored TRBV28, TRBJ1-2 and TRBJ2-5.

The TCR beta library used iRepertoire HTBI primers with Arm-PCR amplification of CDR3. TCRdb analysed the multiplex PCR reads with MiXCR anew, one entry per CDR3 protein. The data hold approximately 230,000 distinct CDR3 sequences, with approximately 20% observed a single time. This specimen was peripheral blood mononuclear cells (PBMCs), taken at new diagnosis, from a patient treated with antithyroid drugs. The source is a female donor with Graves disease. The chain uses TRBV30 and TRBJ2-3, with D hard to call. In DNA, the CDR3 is TGTGCCTGGAGTGGCACCCCAGATACGCAGTATTTT. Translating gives CAWSGTPDTQYF. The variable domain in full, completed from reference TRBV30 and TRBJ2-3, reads SQTIHQWPATLVQPVGSPLSLECTVEGTSNPNLYWYRQAAGRGLQLLFYSVGIGQISSEVPQNLSASRPQDRQFILSSKKLLLSDSGFYLCAWSGTPDTQYFGPGTRLTVL.